Below, one T cell receptor beta chain is given with its context. This specimen comes from a study of T cell responses to AZD1222 COVID-19 vaccine. Sequencing was performed with immunoSEQ multiplex PCR; in TCRdb, only in-frame clones are kept and a portion is missing. The sample gives under 50,000 clones, over 75% of which show up once; under 30% is in the top ten. This CDR3 has 13 residues. Trimming shortened V by 5 bases and J by 0 bases, and 7 bases separated the two germline ends. The germline V gene encodes CDR1 SGHNT and CDR2 YYREEE (reference sequence). The source material was peripheral blood, sampled 28 days after the second dose of the MenACWY control vaccine. The chain combines TRBV5-4 with TRBJ2-3; D gene uncertain. The sequence was obtained from an adult who received the MenACWY meningococcal vaccine as a control. The CDR3 DNA is TGTGCCAGCAGGGGCAGGAGCACAGATACGCAGTATTTT. Translation gives CASRGRSTDTQYF.